The 22 T cell receptor beta chains reported below all come from one sample, sequenced in a study of T cell changes during pregnancy in multiple sclerosis. Some clones are missing from TCRdb's copy, which holds only in-frame ones; the method was immunoSEQ multiplex PCR. The sample comprises roughly 44,000 clones, around 89% of which are singletons, and under 6% rests with the top ten. The specimen comprised CD8+ T cells from peripheral blood mononuclear cells, sampled after pregnancy. These TCRs come from a female donor in good health, enrolled as a control in a pregnancy study.

The table lists this clone with a few counts. J is TRBJ2-4 and V is TRBV19, with 10 positions matching TRBD1. V shed 5 bases and J 10 bases; nucleotides not matched to a gene: 8. The CDR3 covers 14 residues. The germline V gene encodes CDR1 LNHDA and CDR2 SQIVND (reference sequence). The CDR3 DNA reads TGTGCCAGTAGTCTAACCGGACAGGGGGGTATTCAGTACTTC. This gives the protein CASSLTGQGGIQYF.

The V and J genes are TRBV11-2 and TRBJ2-3; 13 nucleotides match TRBD2. From germline, CDR1 is SGHAT and CDR2 FQNNGV. The CDR3 has 18 amino acids. Trimming at V came to 0 bases and at J to 3 bases, leaving 6 bases not matched to a gene. This CDR3 is CASSLDGGLAGATDTQYF. In DNA form, the CDR3 reads TGTGCCAGCAGCTTAGACGGAGGACTAGCGGGGGCTACAGATACGCAGTATTTT.

The chain joins TRBV4-1 to TRBJ2-1; 7 bases are a match to TRBD2. J lost 2 bases, V lost 0 bases, and 4 bases had no gene match. The germline gives CDR1 MGHRA, CDR2 YSYEKL. This CDR3 contains 16 residues. The CDR3 DNA reads as TGCGCCAGCAGCCAAGAGGCGGGGGATCCCTACAATGAGCAGTTCTTC. This codes for CASSQEAGDPYNEQFF.

This clone was recorded only once. The chain uses TRBV7-9 and TRBJ1-1; 9 positions agree with TRBD1. The V gene end was trimmed by 1 base and the J gene end by 1 base; junction bases not matched to a gene: 13. The V gene's germline CDR1 is SEHNR and CDR2 FQNEAQ (reference sequence). There are 19 residues in the CDR3. In nucleotides, the CDR3 is TGTGCCAGCAGCTTAGGGACAGGGGTCCCCCTCAGCGGGAACACTGAAGCTTTCTTT. This encodes CASSLGTGVPLSGNTEAFF. Full variable domain (outside the CDR3, taken from reference TRBV7-9 and TRBJ1-1): DTGVSQNPRHKITKRGQNVTFRCDPISEHNRLYWYRQTLGQGPEFLTYFQNEAQLEKSRLLSDRFSAERPKGSFSTLEIQRTEQGDSAMYLCASSLGTGVPLSGNTEAFFGQGTRLTVV.

This clone was observed once. The chain has TRBV5-4 and TRBJ2-3; D not certain. CDR1 and CDR2 from the germline V gene are SGHNT and YYREEE (reference sequence). The CDR3 has 12 amino acids. Trimming cost V 3 bases and J 6 bases, with 8 bases left between them. The CDR3 DNA reads as TGTGCCAGCAGCTCCCCCCGGGATACGCAGTATTTT. Its translation: CASSSPRDTQYF. Full variable domain (missing parts from reference TRBV5-4 and TRBJ2-3): ETGVTQSPTHLIKTRGQQVTLRCSSQSGHNTVSWYQQALGQGPQFIFQYYREEENGRGNFPPRFSGLQFPNYSSELNVNALELDDSALYLCASSSPRDTQYFGPGTRLTVL.

This clone was counted once. Germline and junction disagree at one end, which may indicate a read error. The rearrangement uses TRBV7-7 and TRBJ1-3; 9 bases agree with TRBD1. The CDR3 consists of 16 residues. The germline V gene has CDR1 SSHAT and CDR2 FNYEAQ (reference sequence). The CDR3 protein is CASSLGAGQGADTIYF. The CDR3 DNA sequence: TGTGCTAGCAGCTTAGGGGCGGGACAGGGAGCGGACACCATATATTTT.

This rearrangement joins TRBV6-5 to TRBJ1-1; D is unclear. Germline V CDR1 and CDR2: MNHEY, SVGAGI. The CDR3 covers 14 residues. V was cut by 5 bases and J by 2 bases, with 12 bases left in between. The CDR3 loop is CASSDWEFNTEAFF. In DNA, the CDR3 is TGTGCCAGCAGTGACTGGGAGTTTAACACTGAAGCTTTCTTT.

J is TRBJ2-7 and V is TRBV10-3, with TRBD2 matching over 8 bases. V lost 2 bases, J lost 3 bases, and 27 bases stayed unmatched. Germline loops: CDR1 ENHRY, CDR2 SYGVKD. The CDR3 is 22 residues long. The CDR3 loop is CAISEIAGGAESPWGRNYEQYF. In nucleotides, the CDR3 is TGTGCCATCAGTGAGATTGCCGGGGGGGCAGAATCGCCGTGGGGCAGAAACTACGAGCAGTACTTC.

The chain uses TRBV27 and TRBJ2-1; no firm D call. This CDR3 contains 12 residues. Trimming removed 6 bases from V and 9 bases from J, with 12 bases in between. Germline CDR1 reads MNHEY; CDR2 reads SMNVEV (reference sequence). CDR3 loop: CASRGLMGEQFF. The CDR3 DNA reads as TGTGCCAGCAGGGGCCTTATGGGTGAGCAGTTCTTC.

The rearrangement uses TRBV7-3 and TRBJ2-1; 8 nucleotides match TRBD2. Germline-derived CDR1 and CDR2 are SGHTA and FQGTGA. The CDR3 totals 16 residues. V trimming: 2 bases; J trimming: 1 base; junction bases outside the gene matches: 4. This CDR3 is CASSLGGGGSYNEQFF. The CDR3 DNA follows: TGTGCCAGCAGCTTAGGTGGCGGGGGGTCCTACAATGAGCAGTTCTTC.

V is TRBV28 and J is TRBJ1-1; 8 positions match TRBD1. The ends lost 3 bases at V and 1 base at J; junction bases unmatched: 4. From germline, CDR1 is MDHEN and CDR2 SYDVKM. The CDR3 is made up of 15 amino acids. CDR3 DNA sequence: TGTGCCAGCAGTTTTTCCGGGACAGGGAACACTGAAGCTTTCTTT. Translated, it gives CASSFSGTGNTEAFF.

This clone came up once. V and J are TRBV30 and TRBJ1-1; perhaps TRBD1 as D (5 bases). The V gene lost 5 bases and the J gene lost 4 bases, with 14 bases spanning the gap. Looked up from germline, CDR1 is GTSNPN and CDR2 is SVGIG (reference sequence). The CDR3 sequence is 13 residues long. The CDR3 spells CAWGTGGGTEAFF. The CDR3 DNA reads TGTGCCTGGGGGACGGGCGGGGGCACTGAAGCTTTCTTT.

The V and J genes are TRBV7-3 and TRBJ2-2; 9 nucleotides align to TRBD1. Germline V gene lookup returns CDR1 SGHTA and CDR2 FQGTGA. CDR3 length: 15 residues. With V trimmed by 5 bases and J by 2 bases, 3 bases remained unmatched. CDR3 sequence: CASSQGQGNTGELFF. Here the CDR3 DNA reads TGTGCCAGCAGCCAGGGACAGGGTAACACCGGGGAGCTGTTTTTT.

Of note for this clone: The junction departs from the called germline gene at one end, perhaps through a read error. V and J are TRBV7-7 and TRBJ2-3; D remains unclear. This CDR3 spans 13 amino acids. CDR1 and CDR2 (germline): SSHAT, FNYEAQ (reference sequence). Here the CDR3 reads CASSQDSSDTQYF. CDR3 nucleotide sequence: TGTGCTAGCAGCCAAGACTCTTCAGATACGCAGTATTTT.

The chain is built from TRBV15 and TRBJ2-5, with TRBD2 matching over 7 bases. V shed 8 bases, J shed 2 bases, and the junction held 17 bases outside the gene matches. This CDR3 is 17 amino acids long. Germline CDR1 LNHNV, CDR2 YYDKDF (reference sequence). The CDR3 region is CATGGGHARVVQETQYF. The CDR3 DNA is TGTGCCACCGGGGGGGGTCATGCCCGGGTCGTACAAGAGACCCAGTACTTC.

The V gene is TRBV10-3, the J gene TRBJ1-4, with 8 nucleotides matching TRBD1. The CDR3 totals 13 residues. V lost 11 bases and J lost 5; bases outside the gene matches: 7. Per germline, CDR1 ENHRY and CDR2 SYGVKD. The CDR3 DNA sequence: TGTGCCTCAGCGGGACAGGAGAATGAAAAACTGTTTTTT. Its protein is CASAGQENEKLFF.

This chain links TRBV18 with TRBJ2-5; maybe TRBD2 (6 bases). V was shortened by 2 bases and J by 0 bases, with 10 bases between the two germline ends. This CDR3 is built from 15 residues. Germline V gene lookup returns CDR1 KGHSH and CDR2 LQKENI. CDR3 nucleotide sequence: TGTGCCAGCTCACCAGGCGGGGTCTACCAAGAGACCCAGTACTTC. It specifies CASSPGGVYQETQYF. Variable domain in full (rest from reference TRBV18 and TRBJ2-5): NAGVMQNPRHLVRRRGQEARLRCSPMKGHSHVYWYRQLPEEGLKFMVYLQKENIIDESGMPKERFSAEFPKEGPSILRIQQVVRGDSAAYFCASSPGGVYQETQYFGPGTRLLVL.

The chain links TRBV5-6 to TRBJ1-6, with TRBD1 identical over 10 bases. V lost 3 bases to trimming and J lost 8 bases; unmatched junction nucleotides: 5. This CDR3 has 15 amino acids. From germline, CDR1 is SGHDT and CDR2 YYEEEE. CDR3 sequence reads: CASSYGTGDYSPLHF. As DNA, the CDR3 is TGTGCCAGCAGCTACGGGACAGGGGATTATTCACCCCTCCACTTT.

The CDR3 loop reads CASSFSGGADTQYF. CDR3 DNA: TGTGCCAGCAGTTTTAGCGGGGGGGCAGATACGCAGTATTTT. V usage is TRBV28 and J usage is TRBJ2-3; 11 bases align to TRBD2. V dropped 3 bases and J dropped 4; count of bases not matched to a gene: 0. The CDR3 runs to 14 residues. CDR1 is MDHEN, CDR2 SYDVKM, per germline.

The chain carries TRBV6-5 and TRBJ1-1; perhaps TRBD1 as D (5 bases). The V and J ends lost 0 bases and 5 bases respectively, with 16 bases between them. The CDR3 has 16 residues. Germline assignment: CDR1 MNHEY and CDR2 SVGAGI. CDR3 nucleotide sequence: TGTGCCAGCAGTTACTCAGGACAAGGGCGGGGTACTGAAGCTTTCTTT. Residues: CASSYSGQGRGTEAFF.

The V call is TRBV29-1, the J call TRBJ1-2, with D tentatively TRBD1 (5 bases). The V and J ends lost 7 bases and 6 bases respectively, with 18 bases between them. The CDR3 contains 13 residues. The germline CDR1 and CDR2 sequences are SQVTM and ANQGSEA. DNA for the CDR3: TGCAGCGCCCCGACAGACCCCTTGAATGGCTACACCTTC. Translating gives CSAPTDPLNGYTF.

V is TRBV14 and J is TRBJ2-7; TRBD1 matches 7 bases. CDR3 size: 13 residues. In germline, CDR1 is SGHDN, CDR2 FVKESK. V dropped 6 bases and J dropped 2; count of bases not matched to a gene: 4. The CDR3 DNA reads TGTGCCAGCAGGGGGACAGACGCCTACGAGCAGTACTTC. Its protein is CASRGTDAYEQYF.